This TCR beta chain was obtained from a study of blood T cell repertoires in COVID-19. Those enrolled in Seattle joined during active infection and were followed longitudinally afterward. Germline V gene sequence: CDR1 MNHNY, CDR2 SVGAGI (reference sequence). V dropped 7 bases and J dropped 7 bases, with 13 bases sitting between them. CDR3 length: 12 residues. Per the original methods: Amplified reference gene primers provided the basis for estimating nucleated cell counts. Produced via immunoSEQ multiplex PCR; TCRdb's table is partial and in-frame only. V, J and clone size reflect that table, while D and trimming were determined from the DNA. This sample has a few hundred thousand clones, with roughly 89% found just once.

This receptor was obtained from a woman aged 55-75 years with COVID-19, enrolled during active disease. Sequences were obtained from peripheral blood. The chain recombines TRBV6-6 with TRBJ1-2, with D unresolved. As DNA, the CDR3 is TGTGCCAGCACGCAGGCAGGTGGTGGCTACACCTTC. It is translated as CASTQAGGGYTF.